This TCR beta chain was identified during a study of Ad26.COV2.S vaccination and SARS-CoV-2 variants. The sample's treatment: around 19 received Ad26.COV2.S at low or high dose, single or two shots; roughly 5 received placebo; per-sample allocation not given. Vaccine and placebo recipients were sampled on day 63 after the first injection. This clone was detected once. Its antigen is not identified. Deletions cut 1 base from V and 6 bases from J, with 10 bases between. Germline V CDR1 and CDR2: MNHEY, SVGEGT. The CDR3 has 14 residues. Study-wide results and caveats: Spike-specific responses of CD8+ and CD4+ T cells were reported to display substantial breadth after vaccination.

Some clones are missing from TCRdb's copy, which holds only in-frame ones; the method was immunoSEQ multiplex PCR. The repertoire includes around 450,000 clones, 80% to 90% of them detected once, and about 2.5% sits in the top ten. The clonotype originates from a person between 18 and 65 years old who received the Ad26.COV2.S COVID-19 vaccine or a placebo. Sequences were derived from peripheral blood, sampled in a trial of Ad26.COV2.S vaccine versus placebo. The chain carries TRBV6-2 or TRBV6-3 and TRBJ1-5; TRBD1 might be the D (5 bases). The CDR3 nucleotides are TGTGCCAGCAGTTACTGGAGGGGTGGTCAGCCCCAGCATTTT. Translated: CASSYWRGGQPQHF.